The subject of this entry is one T cell receptor (beta chain). Assay: immunoSEQ multiplex PCR; the TCRdb copy retains only in-frame clones and omits some. Here the sample spans over 250,000 clones, approximately 86% being singletons. The CDR3 is 16 amino acids. Germline V gene data show CDR1 as MDHEN and CDR2 as SYDVKM. V shed 6 bases and J 0 bases; nucleotides not matched to a gene: 9. The entry originates in a study of blood T cell repertoires in COVID-19. In the study overall: COVID-19 samples, acute and convalescent, were from the United States, Italy and Spain. T cells, B-cell-depleted T cells, or PBMCs supplied cDNA or gDNA.

Participants had their cohort set by participant-reported clinical history. Specimen: PBMCs or T cells enriched from blood (not recorded which). The clonotype originates from a woman aged 18-30 years who had recovered from COVID-19. The chain carries TRBV28 and TRBJ2-3; 7 bases match TRBD1. The CDR3 loop reads CASSSPRGISTDTQYF. CDR3 nucleotide sequence: TGTGCCAGCAGCTCCCCCAGGGGGATAAGCACAGATACGCAGTATTTT. The whole variable domain, filled in from reference TRBV28 and TRBJ2-3, reads DVKVTQSSRYLVKRTGEKVFLECVQDMDHENMFWYRQDPGLGLRLIYFSYDVKMKEKGDIPEGYSVSREKKERFSLILESASTNQTSMYLCASSSPRGISTDTQYFGPGTRLTVL.